Shown below are 27 T cell receptor beta chains from a single sample sequenced in a study of blood T cell repertoires in COVID-19 (dated by TCRdb to 2018 to 2021). Preparation of the library involved the immunoSEQ multiplex PCR assay. The table was pulled from immuneACCESS by TCRdb, which kept in-frame rearrangements only. Such tables lose some clones; where checked, under half of the loss comes from unresolved V genes, and the rest has no known cause. Recorded for this sample are approximately 89,000 clones; 70% to 90% of them occurred a single time. The ten largest clonotypes hold about 13% of the sample. Sequencing was done on a sample of peripheral blood. The origin of the receptors is a human donor in a cohort sampled during active COVID-19.

The CDR3 DNA follows: TGTGCCAGCTCCCCCGGGGGGGGCGAGCAGTACTTC. Amino acid sequence: CASSPGGGEQYF. The gene calls are TRBV18 and TRBJ2-7; TRBD2 matches 8 bases. Trimming took 6 bases from V and 6 from J; bases not matched to a gene: 4. Germline V gene sequence: CDR1 KGHSH, CDR2 LQKENI. This CDR3 region has 12 residues. Looking up the rest from reference TRBV18 and TRBJ2-7 gives the full variable domain: NAGVMQNPRHLVRRRGQEARLRCSPMKGHSHVYWYRQLPEEGLKFMVYLQKENIIDESGMPKERFSAEFPKEGPSILRIQQVVRGDSAAYFCASSPGGGEQYFGPGTRLTVT.

The genes are TRBV3-1 (or the pseudogene TRBV3-2) and TRBJ2-2; TRBD2 agrees at 13 bases. V lost 4 bases and J lost 3; bases outside the gene matches: 11. The CDR3 is 19 residues long. Germline V gene sequence: CDR1 LGHDT, CDR2 YNNKEL (reference sequence). The CDR3 loop reads CASSPLLGTSGADTGELFF. The CDR3 DNA reads TGTGCCAGCAGCCCTCTGTTGGGGACTAGCGGGGCCGACACCGGGGAGCTGTTTTTT.

This clone was observed a handful of times. This chain uses TRBV12-3 or TRBV12-4 with TRBJ2-7, with a weak D call TRBD1 (6 bases). Between the trimmed V and J ends, which lost 5 bases and 1 base, there was a span of 9 bases. This CDR3 spans 13 amino acids. CDR3 nucleotides: TGTGCCAGCAGTCCGACAGGATCCTACGAGCAGTACTTC. It specifies CASSPTGSYEQYF.

This chain links TRBV12-3 or TRBV12-4 with TRBJ1-1; 8 nucleotides line up with TRBD1. This CDR3 comprises 13 residues. The trim removed 1 base at V and 11 bases at J, leaving 6 bases unmatched. The DNA of the CDR3 is TGTGCCAGCAGTTTAGTCGGACAGGGTTACGCTTTCTTT. Translating gives CASSLVGQGYAFF.

This sequence joins TRBV30 and TRBJ2-2, with 12 bases lining up with TRBD2. The CDR3 length is 16 residues. Trimming removed 1 base from V and 3 bases from J; junction bases left unmatched: 3. Germline values: CDR1 GTSNPN, CDR2 SVGIG (reference sequence). The CDR3 DNA reads TGTGCCTGGAGTGCCTCTAGCGGGGGGGACACCGGGGAGCTGTTTTTT. The encoded protein is CAWSASSGGDTGELFF.

The chain recombines TRBV6-6 with TRBJ1-3; D uncertain. Germline V gives CDR1 MNHNY, CDR2 SVGAGI (reference sequence). V gave up 2 bases and J gave up 2 bases, with 10 bases separating them. This CDR3 spans 15 amino acids. Here the CDR3 DNA reads TGTGCCAGCAGTTACCCGGGTGCAGCTGGAAACACCATATATTTT. This codes for CASSYPGAAGNTIYF.

This clone appeared a single time. CDR3 in DNA: TGTGCCAGCAGCCGCGGGGTTACCTCAGATACGCAGTATTTT. Its translation: CASSRGVTSDTQYF. The chain employs TRBV3-1 (or the pseudogene TRBV3-2) and TRBJ2-3; possibly TRBD2 for D (6 bases). The CDR3 runs to 14 residues. Per germline, CDR1 LGHDT and CDR2 YNNKEL (reference sequence). Trimming removed 4 bases at V and 4 bases at J, with 12 bases between.

The gene calls are TRBV2 and TRBJ2-3; TRBD1 aligns across 10 bases. Losses at the gene ends were 4 bases for V and 3 bases for J; bases not matched to a gene: 1. Germline CDR1 and CDR2: SNHLY and FYNNEI. This CDR3 region has 14 residues. The CDR3 region is CASSGQGATDTQYF. Here the CDR3 DNA reads TGTGCCAGCAGTGGACAGGGGGCTACAGATACGCAGTATTTT.

The chain couples TRBV7-2 to TRBJ1-5; 9 nucleotides match TRBD1. Germline assignment: CDR1 SGHTA and CDR2 FQGNSA. This CDR3 has 14 amino acids. Trimming took 5 bases from V and 4 from J; bases not matched to a gene: 3. The CDR3 loop is CASSTTGGNQPQHF. The CDR3, as DNA: TGTGCCAGCAGCACGACAGGGGGGAATCAGCCCCAGCATTTT.

V gene TRBV27 combines with J gene TRBJ2-3, with 7 bases lining up with TRBD2. The V segment lost 4 bases and the J segment 1 base; nucleotides outside the gene matches: 5. This CDR3 spans 15 amino acids. Germline V CDR1 and CDR2: MNHEY, SMNVEV (reference sequence). DNA of the CDR3: TGTGCCAGCAGTTCCGGGACTATCCGCACAGATACGCAGTATTTT. The encoded protein is CASSSGTIRTDTQYF.

The chain uses TRBV7-3 and TRBJ2-1, with a tentative D call TRBD2 (6 bases). Germline V gives CDR1 SGHTA, CDR2 FQGTGA. The CDR3 loop spans 14 amino acids. Trimming took off 3 bases at V and 6 bases at J, with 12 bases between the two ends. The CDR3 loop reads CASSFGQGGNEQFF. For the CDR3, the DNA is TGTGCCAGCAGCTTCGGGCAGGGAGGCAATGAGCAGTTCTTC.

The V call is TRBV5-6, the J call TRBJ2-6, with D unresolved. The germline V gene encodes CDR1 SGHDT and CDR2 YYEEEE. V shed 3 bases and J shed 1 base, with 11 bases lying between them. CDR3 length: 16 residues. CDR3 nucleotide sequence: TGTGCCAGCAGCTCTTATGAGGCTTCTGGGGCCAACGTCCTGACTTTC. This gives the protein CASSSYEASGANVLTF.

The chain recombines TRBV9 with TRBJ2-3; 9 bases align to TRBD2. Germline V CDR1 and CDR2: SGDLS, YYNGEE. The CDR3 loop spans 19 amino acids. V gave up 0 bases and J gave up 0 bases; unmatched junction bases: 11. DNA of the CDR3: TGTGCCAGCAGCGTAGCTGGCGGGGGGGCCCTCATTAGCACAGATACGCAGTATTTT. Translation: CASSVAGGGALISTDTQYF.

This clone was picked up one time. The genes are TRBV24-1 and TRBJ2-5, with TRBD2 matching over 7 bases. The V segment lost 3 bases and the J segment 2 bases; nucleotides outside the gene matches: 2. CDR1 KGHDR and CDR2 SFDVKD come from the germline V gene. There are 14 residues in the CDR3. CDR3 coding DNA: TGTGCCACCAGTGATGGGGGACTACAAGAGACCCAGTACTTC. Translating it yields CATSDGGLQETQYF.

The chain links TRBV5-1 to TRBJ2-5; weak D call: TRBD2 (5 bases). The CDR3 contains 13 residues. Germline values: CDR1 SGHRS, CDR2 YFSETQ. Trimming shortened V by 7 bases and J by 7 bases, and 17 bases separated the two germline ends. The CDR3 coding sequence is TGCGCCAGCCGCCTCGATGGAGAGGGGACCCAGTACTTC. Translated: CASRLDGEGTQYF. Looking up the rest from reference TRBV5-1 and TRBJ2-5 gives the full variable domain: KAGVTQTPRYLIKTRGQQVTLSCSPISGHRSVSWYQQTPGQGLQFLFEYFSETQRNKGNFPGRFSGRQFSNSRSEMNVSTLELGDSALYLCASRLDGEGTQYFGPGTRLLVL.

This clone has a handful of counts. This chain links TRBV11-3 with TRBJ1-6; unclear D gene. The germline V gene has CDR1 SGHNT and CDR2 YENEEA. CDR3 size: 16 residues. The V and J ends lost 5 bases and 8 bases respectively, with 19 bases between them. The CDR3 DNA reads as TGTGCCAGCAGCCCGCCCGGGGTGATGGATGATTCACCCCTCCACTTT. Its translation is CASSPPGVMDDSPLHF.

The rearrangement links TRBV6-5 to TRBJ2-1; D is undetermined. CDR1 is MNHEY, CDR2 SVGAGI, per germline. The CDR3 sequence is 14 residues long. With 8 bases removed from V and 7 bases from J, the gap between germline ends came to 18 bases. CDR3 sequence reads: CASFNPSTGNEQFF. DNA of the CDR3: TGTGCCAGCTTCAATCCCTCGACCGGGAATGAGCAGTTCTTC.

V usage is TRBV28 and J usage is TRBJ1-1; unclear D gene. The length of the CDR3 is 15 residues. Germline V gene lookup returns CDR1 MDHEN and CDR2 SYDVKM. V was cut by 5 bases and J by 1 base, with 14 bases left in between. CDR3 protein: CASSPPGRANTEAFF. CDR3 DNA sequence: TGTGCCAGCAGTCCCCCGGGAAGGGCGAACACTGAAGCTTTCTTT. Full variable domain (rest looked up from reference TRBV28 and TRBJ1-1): DVKVTQSSRYLVKRTGEKVFLECVQDMDHENMFWYRQDPGLGLRLIYFSYDVKMKEKGDIPEGYSVSREKKERFSLILESASTNQTSMYLCASSPPGRANTEAFFGQGTRLTVV.

This chain connects TRBV11-2 to TRBJ1-2; 8 nucleotides align to TRBD1. V shed 1 base and J 7 bases; nucleotides not matched to a gene: 8. Germline CDR1 SGHAT, CDR2 FQNNGV. The CDR3 sequence is 15 residues long. This CDR3 reads CASSLGQGMYAGYTF. Here the CDR3 DNA reads TGTGCCAGCAGCTTAGGACAGGGGATGTACGCTGGCTACACCTTC.

The chain is built from TRBV30 and TRBJ1-6; 7 bases map to TRBD1. The CDR3 is made up of 13 amino acids. Germline trimming cut 5 bases from V and 9 bases from J; bases unmatched to any gene: 7. The germline CDR1 and CDR2 sequences are GTSNPN and SVGIG (reference sequence). DNA of the CDR3: TGTGCCTGGGGGGAGCAGGGGGGTTCACCCCTCCACTTT. This gives the protein CAWGEQGGSPLHF.

The chain joins TRBV6-5 to TRBJ1-2; 7 positions agree with TRBD1. Trimming cost V 6 bases and J 8 bases; bases outside gene matches: 9. This CDR3 contains 13 residues. Germline lookup yields CDR1 MNHEY and CDR2 SVGAGI. CDR3: CASSSDRVGGYTF. The CDR3 DNA sequence: TGTGCCAGCAGCTCTGACAGGGTAGGCGGCTACACCTTC.

CDR3 protein: CASSGIGTSGGLRTDTQYF. CDR3 coding DNA: TGTGCCAGCTCAGGAATCGGGACTAGCGGGGGACTGCGCACAGATACGCAGTATTTT. The chain joins TRBV18 to TRBJ2-3; 14 bases align to TRBD2. Germline-derived CDR1 and CDR2 are KGHSH and LQKENI. CDR3 length: 19 residues. J was trimmed by 1 base and V by 5 bases; bases with no gene match: 11.

The rearrangement links TRBV6-2 or TRBV6-3 to TRBJ1-1, with D perhaps matching TRBD1 (6 bases). Trimming took off 5 bases at V and 0 bases at J, with 16 bases between the two ends. There are 16 residues in the CDR3. Germline CDR1 is MNHEY and CDR2 is SVGEGT. The CDR3 spells CASSGDISNMNTEAFF. The CDR3 DNA is TGTGCCAGCAGTGGGGACATCAGTAACATGAACACTGAAGCTTTCTTT.

This chain links TRBV2 with TRBJ2-1; 11 nucleotides align to TRBD2. The CDR3 spans 15 residues. CDR1 and CDR2 from the germline V gene are SNHLY and FYNNEI. Losses at the gene ends were 6 bases for V and 6 bases for J; bases not matched to a gene: 7. This CDR3 is CASRALAGGTNEQFF. CDR3 DNA sequence: TGTGCCAGCAGGGCCCTAGCGGGAGGCACCAATGAGCAGTTCTTC.

This clone was observed once. The chain carries TRBV18 and TRBJ2-7, with 9 bases identical to TRBD1. The junction had 6 bases not matched to a gene; V was cut back by 6 bases and J by 3 bases. The CDR3 is 14 residues long. The V gene's germline CDR1 is KGHSH and CDR2 LQKENI. The chain's CDR3 is CASSVGTGFYEQYF. CDR3 DNA: TGTGCCAGCTCTGTCGGGACAGGGTTCTACGAGCAGTACTTC.

The DNA of the CDR3 is TGTGCCAGCAGCCAACTGTTGAACACTGAAGCTTTCTTT. It codes for CASSQLLNTEAFF. This chain connects TRBV14 to TRBJ1-1, with D uncertain. V was shortened by 2 bases and J by 0 bases, with 4 bases between the two germline ends. The CDR3 has 13 amino acids. Germline loops: CDR1 SGHDN, CDR2 FVKESK. The variable domain in full, with the rest retrieved from reference TRBV14 and TRBJ1-1, is EAGVTQFPSHSVIEKGQTVTLRCDPISGHDNLYWYRRVMGKEIKFLLHFVKESKQDESGMPNNRFLAERTGGTYSTLKVQPAELEDSGVYFCASSQLLNTEAFFGQGTRLTVV.

V usage is TRBV6-2 or TRBV6-3 and J usage is TRBJ2-3, with D possibly matching TRBD2 (6 bases). CDR3 length: 14 residues. Trimming shortened V by 4 bases and J by 2 bases, and 10 bases separated the two germline ends. Germline CDR1 MNHEY, CDR2 SVGEGT. In DNA form, the CDR3 reads TGTGCCAGCAGTTTGACTAGGCACACAGATACGCAGTATTTT. This codes for CASSLTRHTDTQYF.